The clone carrying this TCR beta chain came up a few times. The data derive from a study of blood T cell repertoires in COVID-19. The wider study: Researchers got acute and convalescent COVID-19 samples from the United States, Italy and Spain. Sources were T cells, B-cell-depleted T cells, or PBMCs; the material itself was cDNA or gDNA.

Authors' methods: Estimation of nucleated cell counts relied on the amplification of reference gene primers. Here immunoSEQ multiplex PCR was the method, and the copy in TCRdb shows in-frame clones only, minus some. For V, J and clone size, that table is used; D and trimming come from the DNA. The sample has 150,000 to 200,000 clones; about nine tenths are singletons. Germline loops: CDR1 SGDLS, CDR2 YYNGEE. The junction had 11 bases not matched to a gene; V was cut back by 4 bases and J by 8 bases. This CDR3 region has 15 residues. The chain combines TRBV9 with TRBJ2-1; 8 bases match TRBD2. The clonotype comes from a middle-aged man with acute or convalescent COVID-19. Sequencing was carried out using peripheral blood. The DNA for the CDR3 is TGTGCCAGCAGCTTCACCGGGACTAGGGGCGATGAGCAGTTCTTC. This codes for CASSFTGTRGDEQFF.